This T cell receptor (beta chain) stems from a study of tumour-infiltrating T cells in Burkitt lymphoma. Study background: This cohort included all epidemiological subtypes of Burkitt lymphoma. Productive clonality predicted overall and progression-free survival.

Repertoires were generated with immunoSEQ multiplex PCR, while TCRdb's copy carries only in-frame clones and drops some. The sample yields 46,000 or so clones, roughly 30% seen once. This CDR3 comprises 15 residues. V lost 7 bases to trimming and J lost 0 bases, with 13 bases between them. CDR1 is LNHDA and CDR2 is SQIVND in the germline V gene (reference sequence). On this clone: Its antigen is undetermined.

Study results and caveats: Several public clonotypes recurred in numerous Burkitt lymphoma patients.

The TCR was taken from a human donor with Burkitt lymphoma. The chain joins TRBV19 to TRBJ2-1; D is unresolved. The sample was tumor tissue. CDR3 DNA sequence: TGTGCCAGTAACAAAGATGGCAGCTCCTACAATGAGCAGTTCTTC. Its protein product is CASNKDGSSYNEQFF.